This paragraph reports one T cell receptor beta chain. This entry comes from a study of T cell clones after liver transplantation. Assay used: immunoSEQ multiplex PCR; TCRdb lists only in-frame clones, some missing. The sample lists about 60,000 clones, over 55% occurring once. The CDR3 consists of 14 residues. After removal of 4 bases from V and 3 bases from J, the junction contained 3 bases not matched to a gene. Per the germline V gene, CDR1 is MNHEY and CDR2 is SVGAGI. This clonotype originated in a human donor who received a liver transplant. The sequenced sample was CD4+ T cells from blood, obtained before liver transplant. The V and J genes are TRBV6-5 and TRBJ2-7, with 10 bases aligning to TRBD1. The CDR3 coding sequence is TGTGCCAGCAGTTGGGACAGGGGAAGCTACGAGCAGTACTTC. It codes for CASSWDRGSYEQYF.